These 21 T cell receptor beta chains originate from one sample sequenced in a study of shared clonotypes between healthy human individuals. Positive CCR7 selection of CD45RO-negative cells yielded the naive CD8 cells, and terminally differentiated effector memory CD45RA+ cells were excluded. Some clones are missing from TCRdb's copy, which holds only in-frame ones; the method was immunoSEQ multiplex PCR. Of some 2,000,000 clones in the sample, about 95% are singletons; the top ten hold about 1.1%. The sample consisted of naive CD8+ T cells sorted from blood. The receptors were sampled from a man aged 18-30 years in good health.

The chain joins TRBV9 to TRBJ1-4; no firm D call. Germline V gene data show CDR1 as SGDLS and CDR2 as YYNGEE. V was trimmed by 2 bases and J by 7 bases, leaving 15 bases between them. The length of the CDR3 is 15 residues. In DNA, the CDR3 is TGTGCCAGCAGCGTCGAGGGCATGGCTGGTGAAAAACTGTTTTTT. Protein sequence: CASSVEGMAGEKLFF.

The chain carries TRBV4-1 and TRBJ2-2; TRBD2 aligns across 7 bases. The CDR3 sequence is 17 residues long. From germline, CDR1 is MGHRA and CDR2 YSYEKL. J lost 4 bases, V lost 4 bases, and 12 bases had no gene match. In DNA, the CDR3 is TGCGCCAGCAGCCGCCCTAGCGGTGCCTCATCCACCGGGGAGCTGTTTTTT. Its protein is CASSRPSGASSTGELFF.

The genes are TRBV27 and TRBJ1-6, with D unclear. CDR3 length: 16 residues. Germline V CDR1 and CDR2: MNHEY, SMNVEV (reference sequence). V was clipped by 2 bases and J by 0 bases, with 8 bases between them. CDR3 residues: CASSLKVVSYNSPLHF. In nucleotides, the CDR3 is TGTGCCAGCAGTTTAAAGGTCGTCTCCTATAATTCACCCCTCCACTTT.

This chain links TRBV4-1 with TRBJ2-5, with 7 positions matching TRBD2. In germline, CDR1 is MGHRA, CDR2 YSYEKL. Trimming cost V 0 bases and J 5 bases; bases outside gene matches: 6. CDR3 length: 15 amino acids. The CDR3 region is CASSQDTSEGETQYF. DNA for the CDR3: TGCGCCAGCAGCCAAGATACTAGCGAGGGGGAGACCCAGTACTTC.

The chain recombines TRBV10-3 with TRBJ2-7; TRBD2 aligns across 10 bases. Germline V gene sequence: CDR1 ENHRY, CDR2 SYGVKD. This CDR3 has 13 residues. V shed 9 bases and J 6 bases; nucleotides not matched to a gene: 8. DNA for the CDR3: TGTGCCATTACAGCGGGAGGGCCGGCCGAGCAGTACTTC. As protein: CAITAGGPAEQYF.

Details on this clone: The identical CDR3 is also encoded by other nucleotide sequences in the sample. CDR3 in DNA: TGTGCCAGCAGTTATAGGGGGTACACTGAAGCTTTCTTT. Its protein is CASSYRGYTEAFF. The V call is TRBV6-5, the J call TRBJ1-1, with D tentatively TRBD1 (6 bases). Trimming cost V 3 bases and J 3 bases, with 8 bases left between them. CDR1 and CDR2 from the germline V gene are MNHEY and SVGAGI. This CDR3 has 13 residues.

The sample holds one count of this clone. The rearrangement joins TRBV19 to TRBJ2-2; D is uncertain. Trimming left V 1 base short and J 10 bases short, with 7 bases between. The CDR3 extends over 12 amino acids. Germline V lookup: CDR1 LNHDA, CDR2 SQIVND (reference sequence). CDR3 region: CASSIAWEELFF. The DNA for the CDR3 is TGTGCCAGTAGTATAGCCTGGGAGGAGCTGTTTTTT.

The rearrangement links TRBV5-6 to TRBJ2-5; D perhaps matches TRBD1 (5 bases). The end of the DNA is better explained by TRBJ2-7, so the J call may be wrong. The germline gives CDR1 SGHDT, CDR2 YYEEEE. CDR3 length: 13 amino acids. As DNA, the CDR3 is TGTGCCAGCAGCTTAGGGGCCTCCTACGAGCAGTACTTC. Translating gives CASSLGASYEQYF.

The gene calls are TRBV28 and TRBJ2-7, with 8 positions matching TRBD1. Germline CDR1 MDHEN, CDR2 SYDVKM. Trimming took 5 bases from V and 4 from J; bases not matched to a gene: 4. The CDR3 spans 13 residues. The CDR3 reads CASSARQGYEQYF. The CDR3 coding sequence is TGTGCCAGCAGTGCACGACAGGGGTACGAGCAGTACTTC.

V usage is TRBV5-1 and J usage is TRBJ1-1, with 7 bases aligning to TRBD1. Trimming took 0 bases from V and 3 from J; bases not matched to a gene: 8. The CDR3 totals 16 residues. Looked up from germline, CDR1 is SGHRS and CDR2 is YFSETQ. The CDR3 DNA reads TGCGCCAGCAGCTTGGCTGTCGGGACAGTGGACACTGAAGCTTTCTTT. This translates into CASSLAVGTVDTEAFF.

This sequence joins TRBV27 and TRBJ1-5; D is ambiguous. Germline CDR1 reads MNHEY; CDR2 reads SMNVEV (reference sequence). This CDR3 comprises 14 residues. Trimming removed 3 bases at V and 7 bases at J, with 13 bases between. CDR3 in amino acids: CASSFRGFGQPQHF. The CDR3, as DNA: TGTGCCAGCAGTTTTAGAGGGTTCGGGCAGCCCCAGCATTTT.

This sequence joins TRBV6-5 and TRBJ1-1; no reliable D call. CDR3 size: 13 residues. CDR1 is MNHEY and CDR2 is SVGAGI in the germline V gene. Trimming shortened V by 7 bases and J by 2 bases, and 11 bases separated the two germline ends. CDR3: CASTTYYNTEAFF. As DNA, the CDR3 is TGTGCCAGCACAACATATTATAACACTGAAGCTTTCTTT.

This clone was found a few times. The chain is built from TRBV9 and TRBJ1-2, with D tentatively TRBD1 (6 bases). V lost 4 bases and J lost 3, with 19 bases in between. Looked up from germline, CDR1 is SGDLS and CDR2 is YYNGEE. The CDR3 runs 16 residues. CDR3 nucleotides: TGTGCCAGCAGCACCCGGGACACCACTACACACTATGGCTACACCTTC. Its translation is CASSTRDTTTHYGYTF.

The chain joins TRBV7-2 to TRBJ2-3, with 13 bases aligning to TRBD2. The CDR3 consists of 19 residues. With V trimmed by 5 bases and J by 0 bases, 11 bases remained unmatched. Germline V lookup: CDR1 SGHTA, CDR2 FQGNSA. The CDR3 protein is CASSLPTSGGSLSTDTQYF. CDR3 sequence (DNA): TGTGCCAGCAGCCTCCCGACTAGCGGGGGGTCCCTTAGCACAGATACGCAGTATTTT.

This clone occurred once. This chain uses TRBV4-1 with TRBJ1-3; D uncertain. Germline V lookup: CDR1 MGHRA, CDR2 YSYEKL. V was clipped by 0 bases and J by 0 bases, with 9 bases between them. The CDR3 is 16 amino acids. In nucleotides, the CDR3 is TGCGCCAGCAGCCAAGAAGAAGGAACCTCTGGAAACACCATATATTTT. This sequence encodes CASSQEEGTSGNTIYF.

The V and J genes are TRBV20-1 and TRBJ2-1, with D maybe TRBD2 (5 bases). V was cut by 5 bases and J by 7 bases, with 6 bases left in between. Germline loops: CDR1 DFQATT, CDR2 SNEGSKA (reference sequence). This CDR3 has 10 residues. The DNA for the CDR3 is TGCAGTGCTTGGACTAATGAGCAGTTCTTC. Protein sequence: CSAWTNEQFF.

The genes are TRBV5-5 and TRBJ2-5; TRBD1 aligns across 8 bases. CDR1 is SGHKS and CDR2 is YYEKEE in the germline V gene (reference sequence). CDR3 length: 14 residues. V dropped 0 bases and J dropped 2; count of bases not matched to a gene: 0. CDR3 in amino acids: CASSLGDRQETQYF. The CDR3 DNA follows: TGTGCCAGCAGCTTGGGGGACAGGCAAGAGACCCAGTACTTC. The full variable domain, in which reference TRBV5-5 and TRBJ2-5 provide the parts outside the CDR3, is DAGVTQSPTHLIKTRGQQVTLRCSPISGHKSVSWYQQVLGQGPQFIFQYYEKEERGRGNFPDRFSARQFPNYSSELNVNALLLGDSALYLCASSLGDRQETQYFGPGTRLLVL.

The J gene is TRBJ2-2, the V gene TRBV9; D might be TRBD1 (6 bases). The CDR3 covers 17 residues. Germline V gene lookup returns CDR1 SGDLS and CDR2 YYNGEE. V was trimmed by 0 bases and J by 2 bases, leaving 14 bases between them. In DNA form, the CDR3 reads TGTGCCAGCAGCGTAGAGTCAGGGGTTGGCAACACCGGGGAGCTGTTTTTT. Protein product: CASSVESGVGNTGELFF.

This clone was observed a single time. J is TRBJ1-2 and V is TRBV5-6; TRBD1 is a possible D gene (6 bases). Germline CDR1 is SGHDT and CDR2 is YYEEEE. The V gene lost 2 bases and the J gene lost 8 bases, with 16 bases spanning the gap. This CDR3 spans 14 amino acids. CDR3 coding DNA: TGTGCCAGCAGCTTCAGAGACGGGGGGCTGGGCTACACCTTC. Amino acids: CASSFRDGGLGYTF.

In this sample, this clone turned up once. This chain uses TRBV19 with TRBJ1-5; D gene ambiguous. The CDR3 totals 14 residues. Trimming cost V 3 bases and J 3 bases, with 9 bases left between them. Per germline, CDR1 LNHDA and CDR2 SQIVND (reference sequence). CDR3 coding DNA: TGTGCCAGTAGTATTGGCAAGATCAATCAGCCCCAGCATTTT. It encodes CASSIGKINQPQHF.

This rearrangement joins TRBV28 to TRBJ2-3; tentatively, D is TRBD1 (5 bases). V lost 2 bases, J lost 0 bases, and 12 bases lay in between. The CDR3 is 16 residues long. Germline V gene lookup returns CDR1 MDHEN and CDR2 SYDVKM. The CDR3 protein is CASSLGRTTSTDTQYF. For the CDR3, the DNA is TGTGCCAGCAGTTTAGGTCGGACAACCAGCACAGATACGCAGTATTTT.